Listed below are T cell receptor beta chains from one sample, sequenced in a study of Graves' ophthalmopathy and Graves' hyperthyroidism. MiXCR was run by TCRdb on the multiplex PCR reads, yielding one entry per CDR3 protein. Here the sample spans over a million distinct CDR3 sequences, roughly two fifths being singletons. Sequenced input: peripheral blood or thyroid tissue (not recorded which). The source is an adult man with Graves' hyperthyroidism. CDR3s include the opening cysteine and the closing phenylalanine or tryptophan. Fields, in order: D gene, J gene, V gene, clone size, CDR3 DNA, CDR3 protein. The D gene is left open where the match is weak. The listing skips clone size in some rows; elsewhere it reads once, few, many or a size class.

D: TRBD1; J: TRBJ1-4; V: TRBV7-9; size: many; DNA: TGTGCCAGCAGCTTATCGGACAGGGTAGGAAAACTGTTTTTT; CDR3: CASSLSDRVGKLFF
D: TRBD1; J: TRBJ2-7; V: TRBV5-4; size: few; DNA: TGTGCCAGCAGCCCGAGCCGAGGACAGGAATACTCCTACGAGCAGTACTTC; CDR3: CASSPSRGQEYSYEQYF
D: TRBD1; J: TRBJ2-7; V: TRBV20-1; size: -; DNA: TGCAGTGAGGGGGCCGGGGAGCAGTACTTC; CDR3: CSEGAGEQYF
D: TRBD2; J: TRBJ2-7; V: TRBV5-1; size: many; DNA: TGCGCCAGCAGCTTAGGGGACTACTCCTACGAGCAGTACTTC; CDR3: CASSLGDYSYEQYF
D: TRBD2; J: TRBJ2-7; V: TRBV7-2; size: -; DNA: TGTGCCAGCGCGGGGGGGGTCTATCGTGACGGGCAGTACTTC; CDR3: CASAGGVYRDGQYF
D: -; J: TRBJ1-1; V: TRBV7-3; size: few; DNA: TGTGCCAGCAGCTTAACGAGGGGCGAAGCTTTCTTT; CDR3: CASSLTRGEAFF
D: -; J: TRBJ1-5; V: TRBV5-1; size: many; DNA: TGCGCCAGCAGCTTGGGGGCAGCAAATCAGCCCCAGCATTTT; CDR3: CASSLGAANQPQHF
D: -; J: TRBJ1-5; V: TRBV6-1; size: -; DNA: TGTGCCAGTCAAACGGGGGGTAGCAATCAGCCCCAGCATTTT; CDR3: CASQTGGSNQPQHF
D: TRBD1; J: TRBJ1-3; V: TRBV5-1; size: -; DNA: TGCGCCAGCAGCCTGGGACAGTCTAACTATGGCTACACCATATATTTT; CDR3: CASSLGQSNYGYTIYF
D: -; J: TRBJ1-1; V: TRBV4-3; size: many; DNA: TGCGCCAGCAGCCAAGAATATTGGGCTGAAGCTTTCTTT; CDR3: CASSQEYWAEAFF
D: -; J: TRBJ1-2; V: TRBV9; size: many; DNA: TGTGCCAGCAGCGACGGTAGCTATGGCTACACCTTC; CDR3: CASSDGSYGYTF
D: -; J: TRBJ1-3; V: TRBV10-3; size: few; DNA: TGTGCCAGCAGCGAAACTACATCGGGCTCTGGAAACACCATATATTTT; CDR3: CASSETTSGSGNTIYF
D: TRBD1; J: TRBJ1-2; V: TRBV7-2; size: few; DNA: TGTGCCAGCTCACCTTCAGGGGGCGGATTGAACTATGGCTACACCTTC; CDR3: CASSPSGGGLNYGYTF
D: -; J: TRBJ2-1; V: TRBV19; size: -; DNA: TGTGCCAGTAGTATGAGTTTCACCTACAATGAGCAGTTCTTC; CDR3: CASSMSFTYNEQFF
D: TRBD2; J: TRBJ2-7; V: TRBV29-1; size: once; DNA: TGCAGCGTTGACGGGAGGGGGGAAGGGAGGCGCTCCTACGAGCAGTACTTC; CDR3: CSVDGRGEGRRSYEQYF
D: -; J: TRBJ2-5; V: TRBV14; size: -; DNA: TGTGCCAGCAGCCCCAGTGGGGGGCGGACCCAGTACTTC; CDR3: CASSPSGGRTQYF
D: TRBD2; J: TRBJ2-5; V: TRBV7-6; size: many; DNA: TGTGCCAGCAGCTTGGCGGGGGGGGGACAAGAGACCCAGTACTTC; CDR3: CASSLAGGGQETQYF
D: -; J: TRBJ2-2; V: TRBV2; size: many; DNA: TGTGCCAGCAGTGGGCGGCAGGGCACCGGGGAGCTGTTTTTT; CDR3: CASSGRQGTGELFF
D: TRBD1; J: TRBJ2-2; V: TRBV29-1; size: many; DNA: TGCAGCGTTGAAGATCGTAAGGGACAGGGGGCCGCCGGGGAGCTGTTTTTT; CDR3: CSVEDRKGQGAAGELFF
D: -; J: TRBJ2-2; V: TRBV7-2; size: -; DNA: TGTGCCAGCGTTGTCTGGACTACAGCGAACACCGGGGAGCTGTTTTTT; CDR3: CASVVWTTANTGELFF
D: TRBD2; J: TRBJ2-7; V: TRBV14; size: few; DNA: TGTGCCAGCAGCCAAGAGGGGACTAGCGGGGTGTACGAGCAGTACTTC; CDR3: CASSQEGTSGVYEQYF
D: -; J: TRBJ1-2; V: TRBV6-4; size: many; DNA: TGTGCCAGCGGGTTGGGGGGCTACACCTTC; CDR3: CASGLGGYTF
D: TRBD2; J: TRBJ2-5; V: TRBV29-1; size: many; DNA: TGCAGCGTCCAGGGACTAGCTGATCCCCGGGGCCCTCAAGAGACCCAGTACTTC; CDR3: CSVQGLADPRGPQETQYF
D: TRBD2; J: TRBJ2-7; V: TRBV27; size: -; DNA: TGTGCCAGCAGTTTAGTGAGCGGGGGGGCGTACGAGCAGTACTTC; CDR3: CASSLVSGGAYEQYF
D: -; J: TRBJ1-1; V: TRBV7-9; size: few; DNA: TGTGCCAGCAGCTTAGAGGGGATGACGCTGAACACTGAAGCTTTCTTT; CDR3: CASSLEGMTLNTEAFF
D: -; J: TRBJ2-5; V: TRBV19; size: many; DNA: TGTGCCAGTAGTACCCGGGGACTGCAAGAGACCCAGTACTTC; CDR3: CASSTRGLQETQYF
D: -; J: TRBJ2-7; V: TRBV2; size: -; DNA: TGTGCCAGCAGCGGGGGTCGCGGGGAGCAGTACTTC; CDR3: CASSGGRGEQYF
D: TRBD1; J: TRBJ1-5; V: TRBV29-1; size: -; DNA: TGCAGCGTTGGGCAGGGGGCGGGTCAGCCCCAGCATTTT; CDR3: CSVGQGAGQPQHF
D: -; J: TRBJ2-7; V: TRBV11-2; size: many; DNA: TGTGCCAGCAGCTTAGAAGCCGGACTTTACGAGCAGTACTTC; CDR3: CASSLEAGLYEQYF
D: TRBD1; J: TRBJ2-7; V: TRBV29-1; size: many; DNA: TGCAGCGCAAGACAGGGGGCGGGCTACGAGCAGTACTTC; CDR3: CSARQGAGYEQYF
D: TRBD1; J: TRBJ1-6; V: TRBV20-1; size: few; DNA: TGCAGAGCAGGGGGCGGGAGAGAAGGGAATTCACCCCTCCACTTT; CDR3: CRAGGGREGNSPLHF
D: TRBD2; J: TRBJ2-7; V: TRBV10-3; size: once; DNA: TGTGCCGGCGGAGGAGGGGGCGGGGGGGCTGACGAGCAGTACTTC; CDR3: CAGGGGGGGADEQYF
D: -; J: TRBJ2-2; V: TRBV12-3/TRBV12-4; size: -; DNA: TGTGCCAGCAGCCCGGACAGAACCGGGGAGCTGTTTTTT; CDR3: CASSPDRTGELFF
D: -; J: TRBJ2-7; V: TRBV10-3; size: -; DNA: TGTGCCAGCAGGGACGGCGGGGCCTGGCACGAGCAGTACTTC; CDR3: CASRDGGAWHEQYF
D: -; J: TRBJ1-6; V: TRBV24-1; size: few; DNA: TGTGCCACCAGTGCTAGGAACACCGATTCACCCCTCCACTTT; CDR3: CATSARNTDSPLHF
D: TRBD1; J: TRBJ2-7; V: TRBV12-3/TRBV12-4; size: -; DNA: TGTGTCAGCAGTCAACGGACAGGGGGCTCCGAAGTTCGCTCCTACGAGCAGTACTTC; CDR3: CVSSQRTGGSEVRSYEQYF
D: -; J: TRBJ2-2; V: TRBV7-9; size: -; DNA: TGTGCCACCGATCCAGGGGACCACGGGGAGCTGTTTTTT; CDR3: CATDPGDHGELFF
D: -; J: TRBJ1-5; V: TRBV14; size: many; DNA: TGTGCCAGCAGTCGGGACGGGGGGTATAGCAATCAGCCCCAGCATTTT; CDR3: CASSRDGGYSNQPQHF
D: -; J: TRBJ1-1; V: TRBV25-1; size: -; DNA: TGTGCCAGCAGTGATGGACGGGGGGTGAACACTGAAGCTTTCTTT; CDR3: CASSDGRGVNTEAFF
D: -; J: TRBJ2-2; V: TRBV19; size: few; DNA: TGTGCAACTAGCAGGTCGCGTACCACCGGGGAGCTGTTTTTT; CDR3: CATSRSRTTGELFF
D: TRBD1; J: TRBJ1-1; V: TRBV2; size: -; DNA: TGTGCCACCACGACAGGGATGGACACTGGAGCTTTCTTT; CDR3: CATTTGMDTGAFF
D: -; J: TRBJ1-4; V: TRBV11-2; size: many; DNA: TGTGCCAGCAGCTTAGTAGGGTCGCGCGAAAAACTGTTTTTT; CDR3: CASSLVGSREKLFF
D: -; J: TRBJ2-7; V: TRBV6-2/TRBV6-3; size: few; DNA: TGTGCCAGCAGTTGGAACACAGCCTACGAGCAGTACTTC; CDR3: CASSWNTAYEQYF
D: -; J: TRBJ2-5; V: TRBV20-1; size: many; DNA: TGCAGTGCTAGAAACCCCACTAGATCAGAGACCCAGTACTTC; CDR3: CSARNPTRSETQYF
D: TRBD1; J: TRBJ2-5; V: TRBV12-3/TRBV12-4; size: many; DNA: TGTGCCACCTCGGGACAGTATCAAGAGACCCAGTACTTC; CDR3: CATSGQYQETQYF
D: TRBD2; J: TRBJ2-5; V: TRBV7-9; size: -; DNA: TGTGCCAGCAGCTCCCTTTTAGCGTCAGGGACTAATGAGACCCAGTACTTC; CDR3: CASSSLLASGTNETQYF
D: -; J: TRBJ2-7; V: TRBV20-1; size: many; DNA: TGCAGTGCCCCCCCTGTTGGGAGCAACGAGCAGTACTTC; CDR3: CSAPPVGSNEQYF
D: -; J: TRBJ2-5; V: TRBV20-1; size: -; DNA: TGCAGTGCTAGAGCTGGGACTCAGACCGGGGTACCGAAAAAAGAGACCCAGTACTTC; CDR3: CSARAGTQTGVPKKETQYF